What follows are 6 T cell receptor beta chains derived from one specimen sequenced in a study of PD-1 and CTLA-4 blockade in melanoma. The assay was immunoSEQ multiplex PCR, and TCRdb's table has in-frame clones only and misses some. The sample has some 30,000 clones, about 87% seen once. This specimen was CD8+ T cells from peripheral blood, taken from a patient given anti-PD-1 treatment. The receptors were sampled from a human donor with melanoma.

The chain employs TRBV19 and TRBJ1-2; D may be TRBD1 (5 bases). The CDR3 sequence is 11 residues long. Germline values: CDR1 LNHDA, CDR2 SQIVND (reference sequence). V gave up 10 bases and J gave up 6 bases, with 12 bases separating them. The CDR3 coding sequence is TGTGCCATCTGGGGGGTCGATGGCTACACCTTC. Translating it yields CAIWGVDGYTF.

CDR3: CASSLLAAYNEQFF. The CDR3 DNA is TGTGCCAGCAGTTTGCTAGCGGCATACAATGAGCAGTTCTTC. This chain joins TRBV27 and TRBJ2-1; TRBD2 aligns across 7 bases. This CDR3 comprises 14 residues. CDR1 and CDR2 from the germline V gene are MNHEY and SMNVEV (reference sequence). J lost 4 bases, V lost 3 bases, and 3 bases had no gene match.

The rearrangement joins TRBV25-1 to TRBJ2-7; D is ambiguous. The length of the CDR3 is 14 residues. Looked up from germline, CDR1 is MGHDK and CDR2 is SYGVNS. Trimming left V 3 bases short and J 4 bases short, with 13 bases between. The CDR3 loop is CASSDPQTGYEQYF. The CDR3 bases are TGTGCCAGCAGTGATCCTCAAACTGGTTACGAGCAGTACTTC.

The chain recombines TRBV9 with TRBJ1-1, with 11 bases that match TRBD1. The ends lost 0 bases at V and 5 bases at J; junction bases unmatched: 3. The germline CDR1 and CDR2 sequences are SGDLS and YYNGEE. The CDR3 covers 15 residues. This chain's CDR3 is CASSVGGTGGTEAFF. DNA of the CDR3: TGTGCCAGCAGCGTAGGGGGGACAGGGGGTACTGAAGCTTTCTTT.

The chain uses TRBV5-1 and TRBJ1-5, with 8 nucleotides matching TRBD1. Unmatched junction bases numbered 7, after V lost 3 bases and J lost 5 bases. The CDR3 spans 15 residues. Germline loops: CDR1 SGHRS, CDR2 YFSETQ. CDR3 coding DNA: TGCGCCAGCAGCTATTGGACAGGGTCGGATCAGCCCCAGCATTTT. As protein: CASSYWTGSDQPQHF.

V is TRBV6-5 and J is TRBJ2-2; no clear D gene. V was clipped by 7 bases and J by 2 bases, with 11 bases between them. This CDR3 contains 14 residues. Germline loops: CDR1 MNHEY, CDR2 SVGAGI. CDR3 nucleotides: TGTGCCAGCATTCTTTCCCCTAACACCGGGGAGCTGTTTTTT. Translated, it gives CASILSPNTGELFF.